This record concerns one TCR beta chain sequence. No antigen is known for it. Quantitative barcoded 5'-RACE was used to prepare TCR beta libraries. TCRdb recomputed calls from the 5' RACE reads with MiXCR, one row per CDR3 protein. Altogether about 750,000 distinct CDR3 sequences are present, around 19% being singletons, with the ten largest covering 15% to 20%. This sample is part of a study of CD8 T cells in ankylosing spondylitis. Study-wide results and limits: Reports of some motif variants in reactive arthritis synovial fluid and blood predate this one. Disease-linked clones reportedly showed significant enrichment in matched ankylosing spondylitis synovial fluid. Clones linked to disease, bearing a CD8+ phenotype, were relatively rare in peripheral blood. A TCR beta motif of under 10 highly homologous variants seemed to mark ankylosing spondylitis blood.

The CDR3 has 12 residues. Trimming shortened V by 5 bases and J by 5 bases, and 9 bases separated the two germline ends. Germline V gene lookup returns CDR1 SGHTA and CDR2 FQGNSA. The receptor was derived from a male donor with ankylosing spondylitis. The rearrangement uses TRBV7-2 and TRBJ2-5; D uncertain. The source material was blood, either unsorted or a sorted T cell fraction (not recorded which). The CDR3 reads CASSPLSETQYF. Here the CDR3 DNA reads TGTGCCAGCAGCCCCTTATCGGAGACCCAGTACTTC. The whole variable domain, remainder taken from reference TRBV7-2 and TRBJ2-5, is GAGVSQSPSNKVTEKGKDVELRCDPISGHTALYWYRQSLGQGLEFLIYFQGNSAPDKSGLPSDRFSAERTGGSVSTLTIQRTQQEDSAVYLCASSPLSETQYFGPGTRLLVL.